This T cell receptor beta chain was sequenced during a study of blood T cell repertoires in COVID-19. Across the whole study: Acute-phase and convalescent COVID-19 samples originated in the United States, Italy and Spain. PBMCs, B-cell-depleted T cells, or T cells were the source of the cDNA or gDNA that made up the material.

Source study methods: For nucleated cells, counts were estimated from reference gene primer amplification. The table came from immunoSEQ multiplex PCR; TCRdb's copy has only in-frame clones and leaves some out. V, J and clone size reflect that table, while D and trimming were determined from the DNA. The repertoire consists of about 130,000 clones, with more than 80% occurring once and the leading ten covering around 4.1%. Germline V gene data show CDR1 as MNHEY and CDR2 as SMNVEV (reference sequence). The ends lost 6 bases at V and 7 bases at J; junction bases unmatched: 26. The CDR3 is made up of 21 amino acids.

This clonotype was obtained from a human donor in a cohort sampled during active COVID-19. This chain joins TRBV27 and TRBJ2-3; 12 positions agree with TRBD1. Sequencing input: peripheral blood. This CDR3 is CASSITGTGGIGAGAKNTQYF. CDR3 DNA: TGTGCCAGCAGCATCACCGGGACAGGGGGCATCGGTGCGGGGGCCAAAAATACGCAGTATTTT.